The clone carrying this T cell receptor beta chain has just a few counts. This sample stems from a study of blood T cells in healthy people across ages. The total RNA that was extracted per sample amounted to at least 5 micrograms. V gave up 4 bases and J gave up 2 bases, with 16 bases separating them. This CDR3 is built from 15 residues. Per the germline V gene, CDR1 is SGDLS and CDR2 is YYNGEE. Together with a sample-barcoded 5' primer, a J-beta primer mix was included in a second PCR lasting roughly 6 to 12 cycles. TCRdb re-derived calls from the 5' RACE reads in MiXCR, one entry per CDR3 protein. The sample shows hundreds of thousands of distinct CDR3 sequences, around 20% of them seen only once.

The V call is TRBV9, the J call TRBJ2-7; tentatively, D is TRBD2 (6 bases). The sample comprised blood. This clonotype was obtained from a man in his 70s in good health. CDR3 amino acids: CASSLTHGGTYEQYF. The CDR3 DNA is TGTGCCAGCAGCCTGACCCATGGGGGGACCTACGAGCAGTACTTC.